Listed here is a single TCR beta chain. The antigen remains undetermined. TCRdb's table, derived via immunoSEQ multiplex PCR, lists solely in-frame clones and lacks some. The sample includes about 99,000 clones, more than 75% of them seen just once. This entry comes from a study of T cell responses to AZD1222 COVID-19 vaccine. Regarding the study as a whole: Per reports, nearly half of all spike-specific TCRs target regions that are unmutated in variants. Repertoire samples came only from after the peak T cell response.

Trimming removed 4 bases at V and 2 bases at J, with 15 bases between. This CDR3 has 15 residues. Germline CDR1 reads SGHDT; CDR2 reads YYEEEE. Sequencing used peripheral blood, obtained 28 days after the second dose of the MenACWY control vaccine. The source is an adult who received the MenACWY meningococcal vaccine as a control. V is TRBV5-6 and J is TRBJ1-1, with D perhaps matching TRBD1 (6 bases). The CDR3, as DNA: TGTGCCAGCAGCATGTTACAGGGAGGAAACACTGAAGCTTTCTTT. It encodes CASSMLQGGNTEAFF.